This T cell receptor beta chain was captured in a study of cytomegalovirus exposure and HLA in healthy donors (TCRdb year 2017). Background for the entire study: A later analysis indicated that the roughly 130 validation repertoires were generated on the platform also employed for the approximately 670 repertoires of the first cohort. The study aimed to test whether signatures of past pathogen exposure could be identified by cataloging public T cell receptors. A separate validation cohort of about 110 different subjects was used in addition to the 666-subject first cohort. The study combined high-throughput TCR immunosequencing, statistical association of individual TCRs with disease status, and machine learning to predict cytomegalovirus infection status. Study-level results and caveats: The classifier was reported to diagnose cytomegalovirus status with high specificity and sensitivity in both the original and validation cohorts. Three of the identified cytomegalovirus-associated TCR beta chains were confirmed in vitro to be specific for cytomegalovirus antigens. Of the cluster scores, 90% to 95% were above 0 in a later analysis, which found that TCRs clustered in the first cohort also tended to co-occur in the approximately 120 validation repertoires. According to the authors, the approach could potentially be generalized to other disease states and immunological phenotypes. The study listed 164 TCR beta chains as associated with cytomegalovirus. Across donors, most TCR sequences were observed very rarely, whereas some public TCRs were present in many individuals. All 120 or so repertoires were used to score co-occurrence in the validation cohort in a later analysis, because that analysis had no HLA typing for the cohort.

Sequences SNHLY (CDR1) and FYNNEI (CDR2) are obtained from the germline V gene. V gives up 6 bases and J gives up 9 bases, and the segment between their germline ends measures 9 bases. From the cysteine up to the phenylalanine, the CDR3 has a length of 11 residues. Left in the record is the CDR3 DNA by itself, 33 bases read in frame from the first base. Library preparation was by the immunoSEQ multiplex PCR assay. On the study's bioinformatics: To diagnose cytomegalovirus status from the catalog of TCR beta chain sequences, a statistical classification framework was built. The immuneACCESS repertoire file appears here via TCRdb, limited to in-frame rearrangements. These files lack a portion of the clones; in checked studies, under half of the deficit traces to unresolved V genes, and the cause of the others is not known. The DNA was the basis for D and trimming; V, J and clone size are from that table. In all, the sample holds roughly 62,000 clones, and roughly 91% of those were seen once. 2.2% of the sample comes from the top ten.

Separate from the approximately 670-subject first cohort, the validation cohort of roughly 110 subjects was the group to which the donors belonged. Points on this clone: The antigen it recognizes is unknown. Base qualities are not provided; no much larger clone lies one nucleotide away.

The clonotype was recovered from a woman aged 25 to 45 in good health and CMV-seronegative. Sequences were obtained from PBMCs. This chain is built from TRBV2 and TRBJ1-5, and possibly TRBD1, on 6 matching bases. The CDR3 sequence is CASSQGPPQHF. The DNA sequence is as follows: TGTGCCAGCAGCCAGGGGCCGCCCCAGCATTTT. With the rest looked up from the reference TRBV2 and TRBJ1-5 genes rather than sequenced, the full variable domain is EPEVTQTPSHQVTQMGQEVILRCVPISNHLYFYWYRQILGQKVEFLVSFYNNEISEKSEIFDDQFSVERPDGSNFTLKIRSTKLEDSAMYFCASSQGPPQHFGDGTRLSIL.